The rows below give T cell receptor beta chains drawn from one sample of a study of OX40 agonist ivuxolimab in advanced cancers. Data came from immunoSEQ multiplex PCR; TCRdb stores just in-frame clones and leaves some out. There are 20,000 to 25,000 clones in the sample; approximately 84% occur only once, and about 30% lies in the top ten. This specimen consisted of CD4+ or CD8+ T cells sorted from blood, obtained in a trial of the OX40 agonist ivuxolimab. Source of these receptors: an adult with an advanced solid tumor such as melanoma, head and neck, liver or kidney cancer. Both conserved end residues are part of each CDR3. Fields, in order: J gene, D gene, V gene, clone size, CDR3 DNA, CDR3 protein. D genes are given only for firm matches. Size values are once, few and many counts, or a class for expanded clones, and some rows have none.

>TRBJ2-1|-|TRBV7-3|few
TGTGCCAGCAGCTTAACGGGGAGCAATGAGCAGTTCTTC
CASSLTGSNEQFF
>TRBJ1-4|-|TRBV5-4|-
TGTGCCAGCAGCTTATTCGGGACAACGAGCCCCTTAACTAATGAAAAACTGTTTTTT
CASSLFGTTSPLTNEKLFF
>TRBJ2-1|-|TRBV30|-
TGTGCCTGGAGGGGGCACAATGAGCAGTTCTTC
CAWRGHNEQFF
>TRBJ1-5|-|TRBV27|-
TGTGCCAGCAGTCCGACGGGAGCATTGGGGCCCCAGCATTTT
CASSPTGALGPQHF
>TRBJ2-7|-|TRBV10-2|-
TGCGCCAGCAGTGAGAGACATACCTACGAGCAGTACTTC
CASSERHTYEQYF
>TRBJ2-1|-|TRBV7-8|-
TGTGCCAGCAGTCCTACGGTGGGGGGTGAGCAGTTCTTC
CASSPTVGGEQFF
>TRBJ1-1|-|TRBV7-6|-
TGTGCCAGCAGCTTAACGGTCATGAACACTGAAGCTTTCTTT
CASSLTVMNTEAFF
>TRBJ1-3|TRBD1|TRBV9|-
TGTGCCAGCAGCCCAACAGGGGGCTTGGGAAACACCATATATTTT
CASSPTGGLGNTIYF
>TRBJ2-2|TRBD1|TRBV15|-
TGTGCCACCGGACAGGGGAGGTCCGGGGAGCTGTTTTTT
CATGQGRSGELFF
>TRBJ1-5|TRBD1|TRBV7-6|-
TGTGCCAGCAGCTTAACCCCCGGGGCAGGGGGTCGCAATCAGCCCCAGCATTTT
CASSLTPGAGGRNQPQHF
>TRBJ2-2|-|TRBV7-9|-
TGTGCCAGCAGTCGAACAGGGCAGCAGGGCGGGGAGCTGTTTTTT
CASSRTGQQGGELFF
>TRBJ2-1|-|TRBV4-1|-
TGCGCCAGCAGATCCGGGACTGGGGGCCACAATGAGCAGTTCTTC
CASRSGTGGHNEQFF
>TRBJ1-6|-|TRBV9|-
TGTGCCAGCAGCGTAGCGGAGAATTCACCCCTCCACTTT
CASSVAENSPLHF
>TRBJ1-5|TRBD1|TRBV7-8|-
TGTGCCAGCAGCTGGACAGGGGACAGCAATCAGCCCCAGCATTTT
CASSWTGDSNQPQHF
>TRBJ2-2|-|TRBV13|-
TGTGCCAGCAGCTTATATTCAGGGAACACCGGGGAGCTGTTTTTT
CASSLYSGNTGELFF
>TRBJ1-5|-|TRBV28|-
TGTGCCAGCAGTTTGGGCCTCGGGTCTGGCAATCAGCCCCAGCATTTT
CASSLGLGSGNQPQHF
>TRBJ1-4|-|TRBV7-9|-
TGTGCCAGCAGCTTAGAACAGAGAAATGAAAAACTGTTTTTT
CASSLEQRNEKLFF
>TRBJ2-5|TRBD2|TRBV7-9|once
TGTGCCAGCAGCTTAGGAGGACTAGAAGAGACCCAGTACTTC
CASSLGGLEETQYF
>TRBJ2-3|-|TRBV6-6|-
TGTGCCAGCAGTTACGAGGGGGGGCCAGGAGATACGCAGTATTTT
CASSYEGGPGDTQYF
>TRBJ1-5|-|TRBV6-1|-
TGTGCCAGCAGTGACCTCCCAGGGGGCAATCAGCCCCAGCATTTT
CASSDLPGGNQPQHF
>TRBJ2-5|TRBD2|TRBV27|-
TGTGCCAGCAGTCCCGGGACTAGCGGGATAGAGACCCAGTACTTC
CASSPGTSGIETQYF
>TRBJ2-5|-|TRBV19|-
TGTGCCAGTAGTACATTCAGGGAACCCGAAGAGACCCAGTACTTC
CASSTFREPEETQYF
>TRBJ2-3|TRBD2|TRBV19|-
TGTGCCAGTAGTGCGAGGGGACTAGCGGGACCCGATACGCAGTATTTT
CASSARGLAGPDTQYF
>TRBJ1-4|-|TRBV14|-
TGTGCCAGCAGCCGGGGCGTAGGGATTAATGAAAAACTGTTTTTT
CASSRGVGINEKLFF
>TRBJ2-3|TRBD2|TRBV19|-
TGTGCCAGTAGTATGGGCCATGCTAGCGGGGCCAACACAGATACGCAGTATTTT
CASSMGHASGANTDTQYF
>TRBJ1-1|-|TRBV5-6|-
TGTGCCAGCAGCTTGGTACAGATGAACACTGAAGCTTTCTTT
CASSLVQMNTEAFF
>TRBJ2-3|TRBD2|TRBV9|-
TGTGCCAGCAGCGTAGCCGGACCAACCGGGACTAGGTTGTATACGCAGTATTTT
CASSVAGPTGTRLYTQYF
>TRBJ2-3|-|TRBV7-2|-
TGTGCCAGCAGCTCCTCCGCGGCCTGGGACACGCAGTATTTT
CASSSSAAWDTQYF